This T cell receptor beta chain derives from a study of blood T cells in healthy people across ages. Study-level background: Per every two T cells, about one barcoded beta molecule was captured by template switching. Study outcomes and limitations: When set beside aged donors, long-lived donors presented more naive CD4+ cells and higher diversity.

Trimming removed 7 bases from V and 2 bases from J; junction bases left unmatched: 12. Germline CDR1 and CDR2: MGHDK and SYGVNS. This CDR3 comprises 16 residues. A second PCR of about 6 to 12 cycles used a sample-barcoded 5' primer and a J-beta primer mix. The template-switch adaptor was a 5' adaptor with 12 random nucleotides. It tagged each cDNA molecule. One entry per CDR3 protein, called by TCRdb with MiXCR from the 5' RACE reads. The sample has hundreds of thousands of distinct CDR3 sequences, more than 55% seen once. With respect to this clonotype: Its target is unknown.

This TCR was sampled from a man aged 35-49 years in good health. The chain uses TRBV25-1 and TRBJ2-3; TRBD2 matches 7 bases. Material for sequencing was blood. CDR3 coding DNA: TGTGCCAGCAAGGGTCCCGCGGGGGACCACACAGATACGCAGTATTTT. Translated, it gives CASKGPAGDHTDTQYF.